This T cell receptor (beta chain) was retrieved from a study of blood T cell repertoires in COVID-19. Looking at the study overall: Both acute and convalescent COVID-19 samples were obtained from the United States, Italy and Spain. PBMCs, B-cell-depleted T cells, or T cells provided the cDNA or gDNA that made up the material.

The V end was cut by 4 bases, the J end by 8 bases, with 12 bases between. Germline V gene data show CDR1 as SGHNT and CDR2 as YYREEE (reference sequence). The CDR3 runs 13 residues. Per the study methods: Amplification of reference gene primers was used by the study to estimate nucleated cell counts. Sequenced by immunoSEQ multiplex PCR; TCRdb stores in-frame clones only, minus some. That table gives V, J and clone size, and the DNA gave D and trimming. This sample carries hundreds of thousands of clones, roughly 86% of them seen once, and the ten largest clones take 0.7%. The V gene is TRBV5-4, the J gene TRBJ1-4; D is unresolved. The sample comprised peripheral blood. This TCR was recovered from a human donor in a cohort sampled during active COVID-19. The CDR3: CASSVEPGEKLFF. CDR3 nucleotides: TGTGCCAGCAGCGTGGAGCCGGGGGAAAAACTGTTTTTT.